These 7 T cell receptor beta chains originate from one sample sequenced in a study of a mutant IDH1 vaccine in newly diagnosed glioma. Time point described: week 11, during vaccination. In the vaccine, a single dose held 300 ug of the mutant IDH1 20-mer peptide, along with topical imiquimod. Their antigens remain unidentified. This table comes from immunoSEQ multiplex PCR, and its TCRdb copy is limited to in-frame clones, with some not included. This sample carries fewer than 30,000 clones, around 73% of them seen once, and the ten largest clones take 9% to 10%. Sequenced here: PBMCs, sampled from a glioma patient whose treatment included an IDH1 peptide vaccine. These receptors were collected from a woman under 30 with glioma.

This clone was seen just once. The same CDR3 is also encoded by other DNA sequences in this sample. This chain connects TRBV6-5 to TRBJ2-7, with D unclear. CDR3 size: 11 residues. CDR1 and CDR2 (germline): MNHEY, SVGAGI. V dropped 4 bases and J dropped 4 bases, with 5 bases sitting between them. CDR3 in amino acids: CASSSRYEQYF. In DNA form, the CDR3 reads TGTGCCAGCAGTTCCAGATACGAGCAGTACTTC.

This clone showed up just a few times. DNA of the CDR3: TGTGCCAGCAGCTTAGTCTGGCAGGGGGAGGTAGCAGCTTTCTTT. This sequence encodes CASSLVWQGEVAAFF. The chain carries TRBV7-9 and TRBJ1-1; 7 bases line up with TRBD1. V shed 1 base and J 10 bases; nucleotides not matched to a gene: 12. The CDR3 extends over 15 amino acids. CDR1 and CDR2 (germline): SEHNR, FQNEAQ (reference sequence).

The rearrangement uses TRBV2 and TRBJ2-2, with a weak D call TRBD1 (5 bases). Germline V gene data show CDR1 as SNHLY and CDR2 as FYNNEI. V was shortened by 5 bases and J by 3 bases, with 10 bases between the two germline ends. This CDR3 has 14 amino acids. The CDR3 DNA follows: TGTGCCAGCAGTATCGCAGGGTACACCGGGGAGCTGTTTTTT. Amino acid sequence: CASSIAGYTGELFF.

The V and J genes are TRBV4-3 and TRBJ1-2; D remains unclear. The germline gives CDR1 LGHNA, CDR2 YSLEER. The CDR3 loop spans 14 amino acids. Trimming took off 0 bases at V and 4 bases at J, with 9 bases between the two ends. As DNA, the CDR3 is TGCGCCAGCAGCCAAGACTATCGCGGCTATGGCTACACCTTC. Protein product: CASSQDYRGYGYTF.

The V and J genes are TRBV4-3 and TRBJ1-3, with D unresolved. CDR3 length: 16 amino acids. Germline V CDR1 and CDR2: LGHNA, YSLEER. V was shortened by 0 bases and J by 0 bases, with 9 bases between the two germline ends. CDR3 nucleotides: TGCGCCAGCAGCCAAGACAGCAGATTCTCTGGAAACACCATATATTTT. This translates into CASSQDSRFSGNTIYF.

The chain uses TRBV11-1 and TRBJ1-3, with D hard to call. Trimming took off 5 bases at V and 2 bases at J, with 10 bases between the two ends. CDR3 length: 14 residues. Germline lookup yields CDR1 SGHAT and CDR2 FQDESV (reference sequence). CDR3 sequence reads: CASSPQETGNTIYF. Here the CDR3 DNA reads TGTGCCAGCAGCCCCCAGGAGACTGGAAACACCATATATTTT.

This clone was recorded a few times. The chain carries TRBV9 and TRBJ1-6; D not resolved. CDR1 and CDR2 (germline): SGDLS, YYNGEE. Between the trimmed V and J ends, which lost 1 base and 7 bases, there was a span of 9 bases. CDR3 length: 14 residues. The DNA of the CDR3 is TGTGCCAGCAGCGTAAGGCAAGGCAATTCACCCCTCCACTTT. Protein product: CASSVRQGNSPLHF.